This TCR beta chain was profiled in a study of spatial heterogeneity in lung cancer. Across the study: Detected sequences consistently included more beta-chain ones than alpha-chain ones.

There are many counts of this clonotype. Antigen: not known. This sample's time point: sample taken at primary tumor resection. The germline V gene encodes CDR1 SEHNR and CDR2 FQNEAQ (reference sequence). The CDR3 consists of 14 residues. Trimming took 6 bases from V and 4 from J, leaving 13 bases between them. One entry per CDR3 protein, called by TCRdb with MiXCR from the 5' RACE reads. This table holds more than 9,500 distinct CDR3 sequences, roughly 14% found once. Overall study results and limits: Counts of expanded alpha and beta TCRs within tumors tracked the tumor nonsynonymous mutation count.

The TCR comes from a male donor with early-stage non-small cell lung cancer. The V call is TRBV7-9, the J call TRBJ2-1; D may be TRBD1 (6 bases). The sample in question was lung tumor tissue, obtained at surgery. The CDR3 sequence: CASSQDTGYNEQFF. The CDR3 DNA sequence: TGTGCCAGCAGTCAGGACACAGGGTACAATGAGCAGTTCTTC.